The TCR beta chain described here comes from a study of shared clonotypes between healthy human individuals. Points from the study as a whole: Sharing across four donors was highest in naive CD4 (around 5%) and lowest in memory CD8 (around 0.4%). Among the subsets, naive ones generally showed larger estimated richness than memory ones. Despite large depth, sorted-subset datasets appeared incompletely sequenced.

The CDR3 has 16 amino acids. Germline trimming cut 5 bases from V and 3 bases from J; bases unmatched to any gene: 4. The V gene's germline CDR1 is SEHNR and CDR2 FQNEAQ (reference sequence). Naive CD8 cells, CD45RO-negative and positively selected for CCR7, excluded terminally differentiated effector memory CD45RA+ cells. The authors loaded around 190 ng DNA, approximately 30,000 T cell genomes, into sorted-subset replicate PCRs. Sequenced by immunoSEQ multiplex PCR; TCRdb stores in-frame clones only, minus some. This sample has around 560,000 clones, with 85% to 95% found just once. Regarding this clone: What it binds is unknown.

What was sequenced was naive CD8+ T cells sorted from blood. The clonotype comes from a woman in her thirties in good health. The rearrangement joins TRBV7-9 to TRBJ2-3; TRBD2 agrees at 14 bases. The CDR3 nucleotides are TGTGCCAGCAGCCCCGGGACTAGCGGGAGTACAGATACGCAGTATTTT. Amino acid sequence: CASSPGTSGSTDTQYF.